This T cell receptor (beta chain) was documented in a study of T-cell memory formation after mild COVID-19. The CDR3 is 16 amino acids. The V segment lost 2 bases and the J segment 2 bases; nucleotides outside the gene matches: 9. Germline V gene data show CDR1 as DFQATT and CDR2 as SNEGSKA (reference sequence). Using its own MiXCR run on the 5' RACE reads, TCRdb lists one record per CDR3 protein. The table shows hundreds of thousands of distinct CDR3 sequences, with around 15% occurring only once. Many counts were recorded for this clonotype. The chain carries TRBV20-1 and TRBJ2-5, with 9 positions matching TRBD2. The sequenced sample consisted of PBMCs or a T cell subset sorted from them (not recorded which). The TCR sequence derives from a man younger than 35 who had mild COVID-19 (a few samples of this study predate the infection). Cell type and time point are not known. The CDR3 spells CSARLGLAKVQETQYF. DNA for the CDR3: TGCAGTGCTAGATTAGGACTAGCGAAGGTTCAAGAGACCCAGTACTTC.